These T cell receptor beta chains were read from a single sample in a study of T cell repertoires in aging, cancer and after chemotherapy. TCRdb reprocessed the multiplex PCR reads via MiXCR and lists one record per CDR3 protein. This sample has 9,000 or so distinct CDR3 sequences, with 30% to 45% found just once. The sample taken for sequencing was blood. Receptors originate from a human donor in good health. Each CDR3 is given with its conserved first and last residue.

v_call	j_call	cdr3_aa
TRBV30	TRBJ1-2	CAWSVPGGRVRGGYTF
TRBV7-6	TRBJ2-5	CASRWRLAGEETQYF
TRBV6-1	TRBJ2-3	CASSRLAGGQTDTQYF
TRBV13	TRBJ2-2	CASRGPMDTGELFF
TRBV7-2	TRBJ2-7	CAISGGTGYEQYF
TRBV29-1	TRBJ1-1	CSVRKGGSEAFF
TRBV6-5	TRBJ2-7	CASRGGGTDQQYF
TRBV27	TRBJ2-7	CASSLPGLAVREQYF
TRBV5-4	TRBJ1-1	CASSLTGEGEAFF
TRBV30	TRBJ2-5	CAWSVGSATGETQYF
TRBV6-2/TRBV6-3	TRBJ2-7	CASSRDREQYF
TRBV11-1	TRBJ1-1	CASSLFRDEAFF
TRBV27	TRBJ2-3	CASTPLGLAASTDTQYF